What follows are 26 T cell receptor beta chains derived from one specimen sequenced in a study of human T cells and chemical hapten exposure. Time point of the sample: healthy volunteer bleed at 2 weeks. Total RNA extraction was carried out from unfractionated whole blood. TCRdb fed the RACE reads into MiXCR, producing one record per CDR3 protein. Among just over 90,000 distinct CDR3 sequences listed, roughly 8.5% were seen once. Sample: whole blood. These receptors were taken from a female donor in good health. Some clones in this sample may be carry-over from other donors' samples.

This clonotype was found many times. The chain joins TRBV9 to TRBJ2-3, with 9 bases fitting TRBD1. CDR1 is SGDLS, CDR2 YYNGEE, per germline. The CDR3 spans 14 residues. Losses at the gene ends were 3 bases for V and 3 bases for J; bases not matched to a gene: 2. The CDR3 is CASSEDRGTDTQYF. CDR3 nucleotide sequence: TGTGCCAGCAGCGAGGACAGGGGAACAGATACGCAGTATTTT. Full variable domain (rest looked up from reference TRBV9 and TRBJ2-3): DSGVTQTPKHLITATGQRVTLRCSPRSGDLSVYWYQQSLDQGLQFLIQYYNGEERAKGNILERFSAQQFPDLHSELNLSSLELGDSALYFCASSEDRGTDTQYFGPGTRLTVL.

For this clonotype: This may stem from a read error, because a much larger clone lies one nucleotide away. This chain connects TRBV2 to TRBJ2-1; D gene ambiguous. Germline V gives CDR1 SNHLY, CDR2 FYNNEI. The CDR3 sequence is 15 residues long. The V end lost 4 bases, the J end lost 2 bases, and 12 bases lay between the germline ends. The CDR3 loop reads CASSARQTTYNEQFF. Here the CDR3 DNA reads TGTGCCAGCAGTGCGCGGCAGACCACCTACAATGAGCAGTTCTTC.

This chain uses TRBV5-1 with TRBJ1-2; no firm D call. The CDR3 sequence is 13 residues long. Germline lookup yields CDR1 SGHRS and CDR2 YFSETQ. Trimming pared 3 bases from V and 5 bases from J, leaving 11 bases between. CDR3 sequence: CASSSGENYGYTF. The CDR3 DNA follows: TGCGCCAGCAGCTCCGGAGAAAATTATGGCTACACCTTC.

There are many counts of this clonotype. V gene TRBV11-2 combines with J gene TRBJ1-6, with D perhaps matching TRBD1 (5 bases). CDR1 SGHAT and CDR2 FQNNGV come from the germline V gene. V was pared by 6 bases and J by 7 bases, with 19 bases between. CDR3 length: 16 residues. This chain's CDR3 is CASRVPGREKNSPLHF. As DNA, the CDR3 is TGTGCCAGCAGGGTGCCGGGACGTGAGAAAAATTCACCCCTCCACTTT. Variable domain in full (rest from reference TRBV11-2 and TRBJ1-6): EAGVAQSPRYKIIEKRQSVAFWCNPISGHATLYWYQQILGQGPKLLIQFQNNGVVDDSQLPKDRFSAERLKGVDSTLKIQPAKLEDSAVYLCASRVPGREKNSPLHFGNGTRLTVT.

This clonotype was recorded a few times. The rearrangement joins TRBV18 to TRBJ2-7, with D possibly being TRBD2 (6 bases). Per germline, CDR1 KGHSH and CDR2 LQKENI. The CDR3 sequence is 14 residues long. Trimming removed 0 bases from V and 6 bases from J, with 12 bases in between. The CDR3 sequence is CASSPPAGTGEQYF. The CDR3 DNA reads TGTGCCAGCTCACCACCCGCGGGGACCGGCGAGCAGTACTTC.

This clonotype was seen ten or more times. The DNA for the CDR3 is TGTGCCAGCAGTGAAGCCGCGGGAGGGTACAATGAGCAGTTCTTC. Residues: CASSEAAGGYNEQFF. The V gene is TRBV6-1, the J gene TRBJ2-1, with 9 bases aligning to TRBD2. Germline CDR1 MNHNS, CDR2 SASEGT. The length of the CDR3 is 15 residues. V trimming: 0 bases; J trimming: 4 bases; junction bases outside the gene matches: 1.

The chain combines TRBV7-9 with TRBJ2-3; the D gene is possibly TRBD1 (5 bases). The CDR3 runs to 16 residues. CDR1 and CDR2 from the germline V gene are SEHNR and FQNEAQ (reference sequence). The ends were cut back, 2 bases at V and 3 bases at J, with 15 bases in the middle. DNA for the CDR3: TGTGCCAGCAGCTTACCCACCGCCAGGGAAACAGATACGCAGTATTTT. Its translation is CASSLPTARETDTQYF.

As for this clonotype: This may stem from a read error, because a much larger clone lies one nucleotide away. The gene calls are TRBV6-2 or TRBV6-3 and TRBJ2-7; D tentatively fits TRBD1 or TRBD2 (5 bases each). CDR1 and CDR2 from the germline V gene are MNHEY and SVGEGT. The CDR3 loop spans 14 amino acids. Here the CDR3 DNA reads TGTCCCAGCATCCATCCGGGACCGAACTACGAGCAGTACTTC. Encoded protein: CPSIHPGPNYEQYF.

This sequence joins TRBV19 and TRBJ1-5, with unresolved D. This CDR3 region has 13 residues. V lost 3 bases and J 6 bases, leaving 9 bases between the germline ends. Looked up from germline, CDR1 is LNHDA and CDR2 is SQIVND (reference sequence). CDR3 sequence reads: CASSMKWGQPQHF. The CDR3 nucleotides read TGTGCCAGTAGTATGAAATGGGGTCAGCCCCAGCATTTT. Drawing the rest from reference TRBV19 and TRBJ1-5, the complete variable domain is DGGITQSPKYLFRKEGQNVTLSCEQNLNHDAMYWYRQDPGQGLRLIYYSQIVNDFQKGDIAEGYSVSREKKESFPLTVTSAQKNPTAFYLCASSMKWGQPQHFGDGTRLSIL.

V is TRBV7-2 and J is TRBJ2-1, with D maybe TRBD1 (5 bases). The germline V gene has CDR1 SGHTA and CDR2 FQGNSA. The germline V and J ends were trimmed by 5 bases and 8 bases, with 16 bases remaining between them. There are 14 residues in the CDR3. The CDR3 here is CASSLVGRVYEQFF. In DNA, the CDR3 is TGTGCCAGCAGCCTCGTAGGCAGGGTCTATGAGCAGTTCTTC.

This clonotype has a handful of counts. The rearrangement uses TRBV6-5 and TRBJ1-5; 7 nucleotides align to TRBD1. Germline-derived CDR1 and CDR2 are MNHEY and SVGAGI. CDR3 length: 14 residues. V gave up 4 bases and J gave up 3 bases; unmatched junction bases: 3. CDR3 protein: CASSWTGPNQPQHF. CDR3 coding DNA: TGTGCCAGCAGTTGGACAGGTCCCAATCAGCCCCAGCATTTT.

Ten or more counts support this clonotype. V gene TRBV2 combines with J gene TRBJ2-1, with TRBD2 identical over 12 bases. CDR3 size: 14 residues. With V trimmed by 6 bases and J by 6 bases, 3 bases remained unmatched. Germline assignment: CDR1 SNHLY and CDR2 FYNNEI. This CDR3 is CASSGLAGRNEQFF. The DNA for the CDR3 is TGTGCCAGCAGCGGACTAGCGGGACGCAATGAGCAGTTCTTC.

Note on this clonotype: This may stem from a read error, because a much larger clone lies one nucleotide away. The chain carries TRBV14 and TRBJ2-4; possible D gene TRBD2, 5 bases. The CDR3 runs 17 residues. The germline V gene encodes CDR1 SGHDN and CDR2 FVKESK. This CDR3 is CASSQDAAGLAKNIQCF. The CDR3 DNA is TGTGCCAGCAGCCAAGATGCGGCGGGTCTAGCCAAAAACATTCAGTGCTTC.

This clonotype was seen a handful of times. The chain is built from TRBV4-1 and TRBJ1-5; a weak D match, TRBD1 (5 bases). Trimming removed 2 bases at V and 9 bases at J, with 17 bases between. The CDR3 sequence is 15 residues long. Per the germline V gene, CDR1 is MGHRA and CDR2 is YSYEKL. The CDR3 nucleotides read TGCGCCAGCAGCCAAATGAGGGACCTTGAAGCGCCCCAGCATTTT. It translates to CASSQMRDLEAPQHF.

This clonotype was seen more than once but under ten times. This sequence joins TRBV12-3 or TRBV12-4 and TRBJ1-6, with 11 bases lining up with TRBD1. This CDR3 spans 13 amino acids. V shed 8 bases, J shed 14 bases, and the junction held 8 bases outside the gene matches. CDR3 coding DNA: TGTGCCAGCCGTTGGGGGGACAGGGGGACCCTCCACTTT. Its translation is CASRWGDRGTLHF.

This clonotype turned up a few times. The V gene is TRBV7-9, the J gene TRBJ2-7, with 8 bases aligning to TRBD1. Germline CDR1 SEHNR, CDR2 FQNEAQ (reference sequence). The CDR3 is 16 amino acids. J gave up 3 bases and V 4 bases, and 11 bases lay outside the gene matches. The CDR3 nucleotides are TGTGCCAGCAGCTCGGACAGGGCTCCGTCCTACTACGAGCAGTACTTC. Amino acids: CASSSDRAPSYYEQYF.

This clonotype was observed at least ten times. The genes are TRBV12-3 or TRBV12-4 and TRBJ1-5; 7 bases are shared with TRBD1. This CDR3 comprises 13 residues. The J segment lost 9 bases and the V segment lost 6 bases, leaving 8 bases of the junction unmatched. This CDR3 reads CASRRQGGGPQHF. DNA for the CDR3: TGTGCCAGCAGACGACAGGGTGGAGGGCCCCAGCATTTT.

This clonotype has more than one count but fewer than ten. The rearrangement links TRBV20-1 to TRBJ1-4; 7 bases line up with TRBD1. The V and J ends lost 6 bases and 7 bases, in that order; junction bases with no gene match: 11. The CDR3 is 14 residues long. From germline, CDR1 is DFQATT and CDR2 SNEGSKA (reference sequence). The CDR3 is CSASQGGAGEKLFF. The CDR3 bases are TGCAGTGCCAGTCAAGGGGGCGCGGGTGAAAAACTGTTTTTT.

Only a few counts were recorded for this clonotype. The rearrangement joins TRBV7-9 to TRBJ1-1, with no clear D. Germline V CDR1 and CDR2: SEHNR, FQNEAQ (reference sequence). This CDR3 is 11 amino acids long. The V end was cut by 8 bases, the J end by 8 bases, with 12 bases between. As DNA, the CDR3 is TGTGCCAGCTCGGGAGCAGGAGAAGCTTTCTTT. Protein product: CASSGAGEAFF. Full variable domain (outside the CDR3, taken from reference TRBV7-9 and TRBJ1-1): DTGVSQNPRHKITKRGQNVTFRCDPISEHNRLYWYRQTLGQGPEFLTYFQNEAQLEKSRLLSDRFSAERPKGSFSTLEIQRTEQGDSAMYLCASSGAGEAFFGQGTRLTVV.

This clonotype showed up just a few times. The gene calls are TRBV3-1 and TRBJ2-3; 8 bases map to TRBD1. J lost 4 bases, V lost 3 bases, and 9 bases had no gene match. The germline V gene has CDR1 LGHDT and CDR2 YNNKEL (reference sequence). The length of the CDR3 is 16 residues. CDR3 sequence reads: CASSQRQGIFADTQYF. The CDR3 nucleotides read TGTGCCAGCAGCCAGAGACAGGGGATCTTTGCAGATACGCAGTATTTT.

In this sample, this clonotype turned up a few times. This chain uses TRBV20-1 with TRBJ2-7; 10 nucleotides match TRBD2. The V segment lost 6 bases and the J segment 3 bases; nucleotides outside the gene matches: 5. Germline CDR1 and CDR2: DFQATT and SNEGSKA (reference sequence). This CDR3 is built from 13 residues. This chain's CDR3 is CSAGLAEDYEQYF. The CDR3 DNA follows: TGCAGTGCCGGACTAGCGGAGGACTACGAGCAGTACTTC.

The rearrangement uses TRBV3-1 and TRBJ2-5, with D perhaps TRBD1 (6 bases). This CDR3 contains 14 residues. The germline gives CDR1 LGHDT, CDR2 YNNKEL (reference sequence). Trimming took 1 base from V and 1 from J, leaving 7 bases between them. CDR3: CASSQGTVQETQYF. The CDR3 DNA reads TGTGCCAGCAGCCAAGGGACAGTCCAAGAGACCCAGTACTTC.

This rearrangement joins TRBV12-3 or TRBV12-4 to TRBJ2-7; D is perhaps TRBD2 (5 bases). This CDR3 comprises 12 residues. V was cut by 5 bases and J by 6 bases, with 11 bases left in between. The CDR3 nucleotides are TGTGCCAGCAGTCTCTCGGGAACCGAGCAGTACTTC. This gives the protein CASSLSGTEQYF.

V usage is TRBV24-1 and J usage is TRBJ2-2; D possibly matches TRBD1 or TRBD2 (5 bases each). V dropped 2 bases and J dropped 2 bases, with 14 bases sitting between them. The CDR3 runs to 17 residues. From germline, CDR1 is KGHDR and CDR2 SFDVKD. CDR3 sequence (DNA): TGTGCCACCAGTGATTCCCAATGGGACGGAAACACCGGGGAGCTGTTTTTT. Translated, it gives CATSDSQWDGNTGELFF.

About this clonotype: A junction boundary mismatches the germline segment, possibly from a read error. V and J are TRBV7-2 and TRBJ1-6, with D perhaps TRBD1 (5 bases). The germline CDR1 and CDR2 sequences are SGHTA and FQGNSA. This CDR3 has 17 residues. CDR3 region: CASSLMGRGSYNSHLHF. In DNA, the CDR3 is TGTGCCAGCAGCTTAATGGGGCGGGGGTCTTATAATTCACACCTCCACTTT.

The V call is TRBV29-1, the J call TRBJ1-6; maybe TRBD1 (6 bases). The germline V and J ends were trimmed by 7 bases and 6 bases, with 13 bases remaining between them. Germline CDR1 is SQVTM and CDR2 is ANQGSEA. The CDR3 runs to 13 residues. The CDR3 sequence: CSANYRVNSPLHF. The CDR3 nucleotides read TGCAGCGCCAACTACAGGGTTAATTCACCCCTCCACTTT.